Given below is one TCR beta chain in context. Its antigen is unidentified. Some clones are missing from TCRdb's copy, which holds only in-frame ones; the method was immunoSEQ multiplex PCR. This sample yields about 49,000 clones, of which approximately 93% are seen a single time; approximately 7.8% belongs to the top ten. The donors were members of the approximately 130-subject validation cohort (separate from the roughly 670-subject first cohort). This sample is drawn from a study of cytomegalovirus exposure and HLA in healthy donors. Whole-study results and caveats: Cytomegalovirus status, reportedly, was diagnosed with high specificity and sensitivity by the classifier. Rare TCR sequences predominated, though certain public TCRs were found in many donors. Cytomegalovirus association was assigned to approximately 180 TCR beta chains.

This CDR3 spans 16 amino acids. V lost 6 bases, J lost 5 bases, and 12 bases stayed unmatched. In germline, CDR1 is SGHRS, CDR2 YFSETQ. This chain joins TRBV5-1 and TRBJ2-5, with 11 bases that match TRBD2. Material for sequencing was PBMCs. The TCR originated in a woman in her late teens or twenties in good health and CMV-seropositive. In DNA form, the CDR3 reads TGCGCCAGCATGAGTGGGTCTAGCGGGAGGACGGAGACCCAGTACTTC. Its protein product is CASMSGSSGRTETQYF. Full variable domain (remainder filled in from reference TRBV5-1 and TRBJ2-5): KAGVTQTPRYLIKTRGQQVTLSCSPISGHRSVSWYQQTPGQGLQFLFEYFSETQRNKGNFPGRFSGRQFSNSRSEMNVSTLELGDSALYLCASMSGSSGRTETQYFGPGTRLLVL.